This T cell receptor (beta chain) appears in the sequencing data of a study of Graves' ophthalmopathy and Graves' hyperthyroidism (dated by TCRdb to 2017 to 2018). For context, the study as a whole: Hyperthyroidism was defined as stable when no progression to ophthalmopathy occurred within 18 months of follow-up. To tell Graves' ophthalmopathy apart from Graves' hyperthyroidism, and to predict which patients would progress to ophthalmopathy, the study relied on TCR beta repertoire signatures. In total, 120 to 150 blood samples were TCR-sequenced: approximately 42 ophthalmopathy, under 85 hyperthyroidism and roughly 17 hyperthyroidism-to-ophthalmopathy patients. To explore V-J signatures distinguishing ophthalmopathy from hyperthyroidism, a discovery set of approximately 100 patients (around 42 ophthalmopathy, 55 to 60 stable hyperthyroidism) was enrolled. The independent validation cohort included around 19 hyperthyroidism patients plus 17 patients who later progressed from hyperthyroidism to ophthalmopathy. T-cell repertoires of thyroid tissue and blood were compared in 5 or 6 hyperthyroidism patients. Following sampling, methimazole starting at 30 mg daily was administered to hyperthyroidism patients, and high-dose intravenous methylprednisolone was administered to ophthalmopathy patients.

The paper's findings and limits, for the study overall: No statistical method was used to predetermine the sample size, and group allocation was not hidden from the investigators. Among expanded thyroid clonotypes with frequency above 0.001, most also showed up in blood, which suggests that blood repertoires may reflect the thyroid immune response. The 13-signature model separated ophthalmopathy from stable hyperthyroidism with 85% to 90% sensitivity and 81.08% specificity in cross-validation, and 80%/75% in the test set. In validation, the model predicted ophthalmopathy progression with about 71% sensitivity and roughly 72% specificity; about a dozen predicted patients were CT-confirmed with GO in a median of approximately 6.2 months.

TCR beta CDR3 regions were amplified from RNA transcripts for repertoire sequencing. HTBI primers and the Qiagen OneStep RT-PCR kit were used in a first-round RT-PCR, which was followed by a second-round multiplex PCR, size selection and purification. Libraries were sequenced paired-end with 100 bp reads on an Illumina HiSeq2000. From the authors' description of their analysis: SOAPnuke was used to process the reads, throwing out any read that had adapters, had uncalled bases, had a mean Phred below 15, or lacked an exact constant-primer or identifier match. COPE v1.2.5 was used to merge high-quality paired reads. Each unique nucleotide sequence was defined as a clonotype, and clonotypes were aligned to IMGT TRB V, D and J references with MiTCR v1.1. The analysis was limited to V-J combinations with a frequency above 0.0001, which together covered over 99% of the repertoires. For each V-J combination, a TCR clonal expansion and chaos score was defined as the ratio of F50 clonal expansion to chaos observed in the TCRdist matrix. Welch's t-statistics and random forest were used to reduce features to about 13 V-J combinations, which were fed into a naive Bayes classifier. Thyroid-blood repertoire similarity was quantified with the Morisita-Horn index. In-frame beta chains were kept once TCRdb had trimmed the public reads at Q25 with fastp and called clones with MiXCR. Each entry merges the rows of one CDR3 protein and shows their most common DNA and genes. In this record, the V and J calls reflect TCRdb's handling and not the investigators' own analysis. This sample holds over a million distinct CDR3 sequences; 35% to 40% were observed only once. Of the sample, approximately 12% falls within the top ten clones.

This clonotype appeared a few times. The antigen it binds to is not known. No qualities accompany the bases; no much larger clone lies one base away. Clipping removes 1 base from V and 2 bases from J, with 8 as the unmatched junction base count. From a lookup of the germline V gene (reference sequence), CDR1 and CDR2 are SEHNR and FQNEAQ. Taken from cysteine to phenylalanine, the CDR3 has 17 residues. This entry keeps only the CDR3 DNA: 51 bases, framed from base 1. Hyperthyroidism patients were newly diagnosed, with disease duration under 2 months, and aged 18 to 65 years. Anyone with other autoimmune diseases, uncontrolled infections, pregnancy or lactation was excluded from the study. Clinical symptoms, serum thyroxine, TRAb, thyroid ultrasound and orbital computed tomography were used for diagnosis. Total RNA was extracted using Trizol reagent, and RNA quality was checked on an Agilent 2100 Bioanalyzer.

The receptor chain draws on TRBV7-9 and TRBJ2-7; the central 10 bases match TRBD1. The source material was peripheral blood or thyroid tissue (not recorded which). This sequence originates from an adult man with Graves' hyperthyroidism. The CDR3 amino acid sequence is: CASSLEEWGQGTYEQYF. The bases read TGTGCCAGCAGCTTAGAGGAGTGGGGACAGGGGACCTACGAGCAGTACTTC.